Below, one T cell receptor (beta chain) is given with its context. Antigen unknown. The data stem from a study of T cell responses to AZD1222 COVID-19 vaccine. Overall study results and limits: Repertoires were sampled only after the peak T cell response. Only five to seven AZD1222 recipients were seropositive at baseline. Donors skewed white British and female; clonal diversity was possibly underestimated.

Second-dose schedules of about 4 or about 12 weeks were combined. Some clones are missing from TCRdb's copy, which holds only in-frame ones; the method was immunoSEQ multiplex PCR. The table has 170,000 or so clones, just over 85% seen once. The CDR3 runs to 13 residues. CDR1 is SQVTM and CDR2 is ANQGSEA in the germline V gene. V was cut by 7 bases and J by 0 bases, with 13 bases left in between. The TCR originated in an adult who received the AZD1222 COVID-19 vaccine. Material: peripheral blood, obtained 28 days after the second AZD1222 dose. V and J are TRBV29-1 and TRBJ2-7, with a possible D match to TRBD2 (6 bases). CDR3 coding DNA: TGCAGCGCGGAGTCGGGGGACTCCTACGAGCAGTACTTC. This encodes CSAESGDSYEQYF.